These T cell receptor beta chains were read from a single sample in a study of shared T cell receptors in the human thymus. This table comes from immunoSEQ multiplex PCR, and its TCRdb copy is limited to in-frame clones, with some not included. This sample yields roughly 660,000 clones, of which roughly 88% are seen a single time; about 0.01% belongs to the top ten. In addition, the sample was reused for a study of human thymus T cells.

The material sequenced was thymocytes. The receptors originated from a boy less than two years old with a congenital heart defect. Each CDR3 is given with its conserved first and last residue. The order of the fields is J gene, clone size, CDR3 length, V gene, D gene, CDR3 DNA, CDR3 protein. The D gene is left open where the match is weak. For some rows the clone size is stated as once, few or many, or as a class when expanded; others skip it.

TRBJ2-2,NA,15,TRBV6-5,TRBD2,TGTGCCAGCGTTAATCGGGAGGGGAACACCGGGGAGCTGTTTTTT,CASVNREGNTGELFF
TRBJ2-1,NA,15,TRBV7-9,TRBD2,TGTGCCAGCAGCTTAGGAGGACTAGCGAACAATGAGCAGTTCTTC,CASSLGGLANNEQFF
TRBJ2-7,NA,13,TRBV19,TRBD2,TGTGCCAGTAGTATCCGACTAGCTGGTGAGCAGTACTTC,CASSIRLAGEQYF
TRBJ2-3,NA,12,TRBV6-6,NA,TGTGCCGCGAGCTCCCCCACAGATACGCAGTATTTT,CAASSPTDTQYF
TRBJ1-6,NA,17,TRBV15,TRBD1,TGTGCCACCAGCAGAGATATCGGCAGGGGGAGAAATTCACCCCTCCACTTT,CATSRDIGRGRNSPLHF
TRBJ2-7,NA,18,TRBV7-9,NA,TGTGCCAGCAGCTTAGTAAGAAGCGAGGGAGTCAGGTCCTACGAGCAGTACTTC,CASSLVRSEGVRSYEQYF
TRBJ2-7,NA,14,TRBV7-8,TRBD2,TGTGCCAGCAGCTTAGGAGCGGGAGCCTACGAGCAGTACTTC,CASSLGAGAYEQYF
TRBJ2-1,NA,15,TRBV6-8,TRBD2,TGTGCCAGCAGTCCCGGTCCGGGACTAGAAAATGAGCAGTTCTTC,CASSPGPGLENEQFF
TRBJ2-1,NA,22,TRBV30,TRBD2,TGTGCCTGGAGTGTACCGGTCACTAGCGGGAGGGCCGGCGGGCGGACCTACAATGAGCAGTTCTTC,CAWSVPVTSGRAGGRTYNEQFF
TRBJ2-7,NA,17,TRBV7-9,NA,TGTGCCAGCGTACCTCTAGAGGCGGGCCAGAGCTCCTACGAGCAGTACTTC,CASVPLEAGQSSYEQYF
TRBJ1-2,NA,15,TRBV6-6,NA,TGTGCCAGCAGTTCACCGGGATCCTCTAACTATGGCTACACCTTC,CASSSPGSSNYGYTF
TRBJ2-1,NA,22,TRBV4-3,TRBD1,TGCGCCAGCAGCCAACTAAGGACAGGGGTCGACCGGGACTCGGCGTCATACAATGAGCAGTTCTTC,CASSQLRTGVDRDSASYNEQFF
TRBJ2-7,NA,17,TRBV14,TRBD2,TGTGCCAGCAGCCAAGGGGGACTAGCGGGAGGGCCTCACGAGCAGTACTTC,CASSQGGLAGGPHEQYF
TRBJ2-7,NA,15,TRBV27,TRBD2,TGTGCCAGCAGTGCCCTAGCGGGAGGGCCCTACGAGCAGTACTTC,CASSALAGGPYEQYF
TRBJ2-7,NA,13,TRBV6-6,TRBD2,TGTGCCAGGGCGGGACTAACCTTCCACGAGCAGTACTTC,CARAGLTFHEQYF
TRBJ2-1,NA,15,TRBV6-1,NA,TGTGCCAGCAGTGAAACGGGGGGCGCATACAATGAGCAGTTCTTC,CASSETGGAYNEQFF
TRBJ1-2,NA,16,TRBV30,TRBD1,TGTGCCTGGAGTGTACGGCGGGGACAGCGGTCCTATGGCTACACCTTC,CAWSVRRGQRSYGYTF
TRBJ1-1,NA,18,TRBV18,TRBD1,TGTGCCAGCTCACCACCGCGTAACAGGGGGTATCAGAACACTGAAGCTTTCTTT,CASSPPRNRGYQNTEAFF
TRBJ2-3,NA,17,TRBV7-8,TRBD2,TGTGCCAGCAGCGCATTGTTGCCAGCGGGAGAAGAGGATACGCAGTATTTT,CASSALLPAGEEDTQYF
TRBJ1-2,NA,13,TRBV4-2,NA,TGTGCCAGCAGCCAAGATCACAGCCATGGCTACACCTTC,CASSQDHSHGYTF
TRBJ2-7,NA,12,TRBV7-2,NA,TGTGCCAGCAGCTTACTCCATAACAAGCAGTACTTC,CASSLLHNKQYF
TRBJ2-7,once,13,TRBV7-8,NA,TGTGCCAGCAGCCACCCCGACAGGTCCGAGCAGTACTTC,CASSHPDRSEQYF
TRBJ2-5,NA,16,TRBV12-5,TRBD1,TGTGCTAGTGGTCCCCGGGACAGGGTTTGGGGGGAGACCCAGTACTTC,CASGPRDRVWGETQYF
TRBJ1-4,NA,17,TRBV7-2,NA,TGTGCCAGCAGCTTAGCGACGGCCCGGAGCAAGGTTGAAAAACTGTTTTTT,CASSLATARSKVEKLFF
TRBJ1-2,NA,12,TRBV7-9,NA,TGTGCCAGCAGTCCGGGGGGCTATGGCTACACCTTC,CASSPGGYGYTF
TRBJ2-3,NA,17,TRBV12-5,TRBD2,TGTGCTAGTGGTTTGGTACGCGGACTAGAGCACACAGATACGCAGTATTTT,CASGLVRGLEHTDTQYF
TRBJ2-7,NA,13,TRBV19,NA,TGTGCCAGTAGTGAGCGGAGAAGCTACGAGCAGTACTTC,CASSERRSYEQYF
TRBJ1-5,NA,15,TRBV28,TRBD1,TGTGCCAGCACCCACATGGGACAGTTTAATCAGCCCCAGCATTTT,CASTHMGQFNQPQHF
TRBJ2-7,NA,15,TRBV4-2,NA,TGTGCCAGCAGCCGGGAAGGGGCACCCTCCTACGAGCAGTACTTC,CASSREGAPSYEQYF
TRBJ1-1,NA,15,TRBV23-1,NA,TGCGCCAGCAGTCGTCGAGGCAGATTGAACACTGAAGCTTTCTTT,CASSRRGRLNTEAFF
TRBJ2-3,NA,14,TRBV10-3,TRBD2,TGTGCCACCCGGACTAGCGGGAGAGCAGATACGCAGTATTTT,CATRTSGRADTQYF
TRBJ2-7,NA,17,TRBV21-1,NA,TGTGCCAGCAGCAAAGAGGGGCCTAGCGGGAGGAAGAACGAGCAGTACTTC,CASSKEGPSGRKNEQYF
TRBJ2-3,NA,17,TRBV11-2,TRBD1,TGTGCCAGCAGCTGTAAACCGGGACAGGGAATCACAGATACGCAGTATTTT,CASSCKPGQGITDTQYF
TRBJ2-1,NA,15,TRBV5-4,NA,TGTGCCAGCAGCAAGAGGGAGACTAGTCACAATGAGCAGTTCTTC,CASSKRETSHNEQFF
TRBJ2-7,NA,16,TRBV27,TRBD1,TGTGCCAGCAGTCCCAGAATCGGGACAGGCGAAAAGACGCAGTACTTC,CASSPRIGTGEKTQYF
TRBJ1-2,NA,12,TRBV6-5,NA,TGTGCCAGCAGGGGGGGGTTATATGGCTACACCTTC,CASRGGLYGYTF
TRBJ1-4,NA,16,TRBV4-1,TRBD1,TGCGCCAGCAGCACCCGACAGGGAACAACTAATGAAAAACTGTTTTTT,CASSTRQGTTNEKLFF
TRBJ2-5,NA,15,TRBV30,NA,TGTGCCTGGAGTGTTTTCTGGGCGGGAAGGGAGACCCAGTACTTC,CAWSVFWAGRETQYF
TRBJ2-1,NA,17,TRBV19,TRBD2,TGTGCCAGTAGTAAGAGTAGCGGGAGCTCAACCAACAATGAGCAGTTCTTC,CASSKSSGSSTNNEQFF
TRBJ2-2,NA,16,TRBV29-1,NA,TGCAGCGTTGTGACCCCCGAGGGCGCGAACACCGGGGAGCTGTTTTTT,CSVVTPEGANTGELFF
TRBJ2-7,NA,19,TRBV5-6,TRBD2,TGTGCCAGCAGCTCGCGAGATAGCGGGAGGGGGACGATCTACTACGAGCAGTACTTC,CASSSRDSGRGTIYYEQYF
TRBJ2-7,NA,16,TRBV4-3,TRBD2,TGCGCCAGCAGCCCGCTAGGGCTAGCGGAGACCTACGAGCAGTACTTC,CASSPLGLAETYEQYF
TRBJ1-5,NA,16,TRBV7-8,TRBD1,TGTGCCAGCAGTCCTCTGGGGGACAGGGTGGTTCAGCCCCAGCATTTT,CASSPLGDRVVQPQHF
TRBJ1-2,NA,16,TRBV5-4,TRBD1,TGTGCCAGCAGCTTCCTGTCCGGACAGGGAGCCTATGGCTACACCTTC,CASSFLSGQGAYGYTF
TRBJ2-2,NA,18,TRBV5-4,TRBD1,TGTGCCAGCAGCTTGGGACAGGGTAAAAATCCGGACACCGGGGAGCTGTTTTTT,CASSLGQGKNPDTGELFF
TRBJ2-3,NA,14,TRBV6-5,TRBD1,TGTGCCAGCGGACCGAACAGGGGGCAAGATACGCAGTATTTT,CASGPNRGQDTQYF
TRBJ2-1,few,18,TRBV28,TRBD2,TGTGCCAGCAGTCGGACTAGCCATACTCCCACTTATTACAATGAGCAGTTCTTC,CASSRTSHTPTYYNEQFF
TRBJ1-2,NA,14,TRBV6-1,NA,TGTGCCAGCAGGCCCAGGGGCCCGCCTGGTGGCTACACCTTC,CASRPRGPPGGYTF
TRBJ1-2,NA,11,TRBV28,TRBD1,TGTGCCAGCAGTACGGGACAGGGCTACACCTTC,CASSTGQGYTF
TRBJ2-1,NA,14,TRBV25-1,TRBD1,TGTGCCAGCAGCGCAGAGGGACAGGGCAATGAGCAGTTCTTC,CASSAEGQGNEQFF
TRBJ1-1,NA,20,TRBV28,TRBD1,TGTGCCAGCAGTTTAAGCCTCCAGGGACAGGGGGTACGGAGTGGCACTGAAGCTTTCTTT,CASSLSLQGQGVRSGTEAFF
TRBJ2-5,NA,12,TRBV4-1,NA,TGCGCCAGCAGGGGGAAGGGGGAGACCCAGTACTTC,CASRGKGETQYF
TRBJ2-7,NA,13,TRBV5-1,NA,TGCGCCAGCAGTGGACAGAGCTCCTACGAGCAGTACTTC,CASSGQSSYEQYF